The 12 T cell receptor beta chains presented below share a single source sample, sequenced in a study of blood T cells in healthy people across ages. A J-beta primer mix and a sample-barcoded 5' primer were used in a second PCR of roughly 6 to 11 cycles. TCRdb called the 5' RACE reads again in MiXCR, with one record for every CDR3 protein. Among hundreds of thousands of distinct CDR3 sequences listed, approximately 30% were seen once. The sample taken for sequencing was blood. The receptor set was obtained from a woman older than 75 in good health.

This clonotype came up many times. Written as DNA, the CDR3 is TGCAGTGCTTCCCACCGGCGGACTAACTACAATGAGCAGTTCTTC. Translated: CSASHRRTNYNEQFF. The chain uses TRBV20-1 and TRBJ2-1, with a tentative D call TRBD2 (6 bases). CDR3 size: 15 residues. V was shortened by 5 bases and J by 3 bases, with 17 bases between the two germline ends. Germline V gives CDR1 DFQATT, CDR2 SNEGSKA (reference sequence).

This clonotype was counted ten times or more. This sequence joins TRBV4-1 and TRBJ2-7; D is possibly TRBD1 or TRBD2 (5 bases each). In germline, CDR1 is MGHRA, CDR2 YSYEKL. The germline V and J ends were trimmed by 4 bases and 5 bases, with 18 bases remaining between them. There are 15 residues in the CDR3. This CDR3 reads CASSPLGEGLDEQYF. The CDR3 region has the DNA TGCGCCAGCAGCCCCCTCGGTGAGGGGCTGGACGAGCAGTACTTC.

CDR3 residues: CASSAGTGYTGELFF. The CDR3 DNA sequence: TGTGCCAGCAGTGCCGGGACAGGGTACACCGGGGAGCTGTTTTTT. This chain connects TRBV6-6 to TRBJ2-2; 9 positions match TRBD1. The germline V gene has CDR1 MNHNY and CDR2 SVGAGI (reference sequence). The V gene end was trimmed by 5 bases and the J gene end by 3 bases; junction bases not matched to a gene: 4. CDR3 length: 15 amino acids.

Remarks on this clonotype: One base away lies a much larger clone, so this may be a sequencing read error. V is TRBV7-6 and J is TRBJ1-2; 9 nucleotides match TRBD1. The CDR3 contains 15 residues. Germline CDR1 is SGHVS and CDR2 is FNYEAQ. DNA for the CDR3: TGTGCCGGCAGCCCGGGGGACAGGGCCAACTATGGCTACACCTTC. This codes for CAGSPGDRANYGYTF.

The chain has TRBV5-4 and TRBJ2-1, with a tentative D call TRBD2 (7 bases). The length of the CDR3 is 15 residues. The V gene lost 5 bases and the J gene lost 7 bases, with 19 bases spanning the gap. Germline V gene data show CDR1 as SGHNT and CDR2 as YYREEE (reference sequence). The CDR3 nucleotides read TGTGCCAGCAGAGAGGGGGGGGGCCTAGAGAATGAGCAGTTCTTC. Amino acid sequence: CASREGGGLENEQFF.

This clonotype has at least ten counts. The V call is TRBV7-2, the J call TRBJ2-5; D remains unclear. The germline CDR1 and CDR2 sequences are SGHTA and FQGNSA. CDR3 length: 12 amino acids. Trimming left V 5 bases short and J 6 bases short, with 10 bases between. DNA of the CDR3: TGTGCCAGCAGCCCCGCCCATCAGACCCAGTACTTC. It is translated as CASSPAHQTQYF.

This clonotype was observed many times. The gene calls are TRBV2 and TRBJ2-2, with 7 positions matching TRBD1. Germline CDR1 and CDR2: SNHLY and FYNNEI. J was trimmed by 4 bases and V by 2 bases; bases with no gene match: 4. There are 15 residues in the CDR3. This CDR3 is CASSELAGGTGELFF. The CDR3 coding sequence is TGTGCCAGCAGTGAATTAGCAGGGGGCACCGGGGAGCTGTTTTTT. Full variable domain (outside the CDR3, taken from reference TRBV2 and TRBJ2-2): EPEVTQTPSHQVTQMGQEVILRCVPISNHLYFYWYRQILGQKVEFLVSFYNNEISEKSEIFDDQFSVERPDGSNFTLKIRSTKLEDSAMYFCASSELAGGTGELFFGEGSRLTVL.

This clonotype was picked up a small number of times. V and J are TRBV3-1 and TRBJ1-4, with D maybe TRBD1 (5 bases). The CDR3 is made up of 16 amino acids. Germline CDR1 is LGHDT and CDR2 is YNNKEL (reference sequence). V dropped 0 bases and J dropped 4 bases, with 12 bases sitting between them. DNA of the CDR3: TGTGCCAGCAGCCAAGACCGGGGCCGACTTAATGAAAAACTGTTTTTT. The encoded protein is CASSQDRGRLNEKLFF.

About this clonotype itself: This could be a read error, since a much larger clone is one nucleotide away. The conserved closing phenylalanine or tryptophan is absent in this CDR3, likely reflecting a read error. V usage is TRBV6-5 and J usage is TRBJ2-6; a weak D match, TRBD1 (6 bases). The CDR3 spans 15 residues. With 8 bases removed from V and 1 base from J, the gap between germline ends came to 12 bases. Germline V gene data show CDR1 as MNHEY and CDR2 as SVGAGI. In DNA, the CDR3 is TGTGCCAGCGGAACAGGGTCATCTGGGGCCAACGTCCTGACTTCC. Encoded protein: CASGTGSSGANVLTS.

With respect to this clonotype: It may be a read error: a sequence one base away is much more abundant. The chain couples TRBV18 to TRBJ1-2, with D perhaps matching TRBD1 (5 bases). CDR1 KGHSH and CDR2 LQKENI come from the germline V gene. Trimming shortened V by 5 bases and J by 2 bases, and 15 bases separated the two germline ends. The CDR3 extends over 15 amino acids. CDR3 in amino acids: CASSSQASANYGYTF. For the CDR3, the DNA is TGTGCCAGCTCATCACAGGCCTCGGCAAACTATGGCTACACCTTC.

In this sample, this clonotype turned up many times. The V and J genes are TRBV4-2 and TRBJ2-5; 11 bases fit TRBD2. V shed 1 base, J shed 2 bases, and the junction held 3 bases outside the gene matches. CDR1 is LGHNA and CDR2 is YNFKEQ in the germline V gene. The CDR3 is 16 residues long. Here the CDR3 DNA reads TGTGCCAGCAGCCAAGCGACTAGCGGGGCTCAAGAGACCCAGTACTTC. It translates to CASSQATSGAQETQYF.

The genes are TRBV18 and TRBJ2-1; 10 bases are shared with TRBD2. The ends lost 2 bases at V and 13 bases at J; junction bases unmatched: 11. The CDR3 contains 15 residues. Looked up from germline, CDR1 is KGHSH and CDR2 is LQKENI. The CDR3: CASSPEGLAGETQFF. CDR3 nucleotides: TGTGCCAGCTCACCAGAGGGCCTAGCGGGAGAGACCCAGTTCTTC.